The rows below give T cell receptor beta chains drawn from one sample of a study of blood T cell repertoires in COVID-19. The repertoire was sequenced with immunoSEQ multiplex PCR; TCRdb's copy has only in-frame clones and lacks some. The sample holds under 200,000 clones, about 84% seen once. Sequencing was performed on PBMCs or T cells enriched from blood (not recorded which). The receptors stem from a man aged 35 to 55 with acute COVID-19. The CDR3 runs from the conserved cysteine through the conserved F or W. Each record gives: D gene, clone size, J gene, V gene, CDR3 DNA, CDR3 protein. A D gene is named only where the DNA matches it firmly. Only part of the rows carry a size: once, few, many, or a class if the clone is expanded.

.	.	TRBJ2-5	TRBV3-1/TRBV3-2	TGTGCCAGCAGCCAAGGACTCCAAGAGACCCAGTACTTC	CASSQGLQETQYF
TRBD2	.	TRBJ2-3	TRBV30	TGTGCCTGGAGTGTTGTAGCGGGAAGTCATACGCAGTATTTT	CAWSVVAGSHTQYF
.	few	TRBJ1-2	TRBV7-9	TGTGCCAGCAGCTTAGACGCGGGGGCGAAAGGCTACACCTTC	CASSLDAGAKGYTF
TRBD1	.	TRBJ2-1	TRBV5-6	TGTGCCAGCAGCCAACAGGGGGCCCTCTACAATGAGCAGTTCTTC	CASSQQGALYNEQFF
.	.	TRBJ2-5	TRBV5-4	TGTGCCAGCAGCTTGGCGGCGGGGGAGACCCAGTACTTC	CASSLAAGETQYF
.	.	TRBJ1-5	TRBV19	TGTGCCAGTAGTATAGAGAGGGATCAGCCCCAGCATTTT	CASSIERDQPQHF
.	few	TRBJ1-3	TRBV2	TGTGCCAGCAGTGACCGGGGAGGGGATGTAGACACCATATATTTT	CASSDRGGDVDTIYF
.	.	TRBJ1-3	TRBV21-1	TGTGCCAGCAGCAAGCGGCACGTTGGAAACACCATATATTTT	CASSKRHVGNTIYF
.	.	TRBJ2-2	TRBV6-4	TGTGCCAGCAGTCCCCAGACAGGCGATGGCGGGGAGCTGTTTTTT	CASSPQTGDGGELFF
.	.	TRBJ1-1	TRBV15	TGTGCCACCAGCACTGGACAGCGGAACACTGAAGCTTTCTTT	CATSTGQRNTEAFF
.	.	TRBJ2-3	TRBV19	TGTGCCAGCCGAGCGCCAAGCACAGATACGCAGTATTTT	CASRAPSTDTQYF
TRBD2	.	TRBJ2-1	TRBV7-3	TGTGCCAGCAGCTTAAGGTCGGGGCTGGCGGGAGGGGATAATGAGCAGTTCTTC	CASSLRSGLAGGDNEQFF
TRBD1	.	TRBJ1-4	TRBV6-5	TGTGCCAGCAGGCTAGATGGGGGACAGGAGCGAAAACTGTTTTTT	CASRLDGGQERKLFF
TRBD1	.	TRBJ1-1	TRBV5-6	TGTGCCAGCAGCTCAAACAGGGGACGCCGTGAAGCTTTCTTT	CASSSNRGRREAFF
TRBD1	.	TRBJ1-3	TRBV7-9	TGTGCCAGCAGCCCGACGACAGGGCCCGGAAACACCATATATTTT	CASSPTTGPGNTIYF
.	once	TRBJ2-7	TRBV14	TGTGCCAGCAGCCGACTTCAAAATATGGCGGGCGAGCAGTACTTC	CASSRLQNMAGEQYF
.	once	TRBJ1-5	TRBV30	TGTGCCTGGAGTTTCGACCCCCACGGAGGGCCCCAGCATTTT	CAWSFDPHGGPQHF
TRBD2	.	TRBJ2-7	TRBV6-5	TGTGCCGTTAACCCTAGCGGGAGATTAATCTACGAGCAGTACTTC	CAVNPSGRLIYEQYF
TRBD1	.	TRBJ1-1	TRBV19	TGTGCCAGTAGTATAGGACAGGGCCGCACTGAAGCTTTCTTT	CASSIGQGRTEAFF
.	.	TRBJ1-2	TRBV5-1	TGCGCCAGCAGCTTTAACCCGGGAAGTGATGGCTACACCTTC	CASSFNPGSDGYTF
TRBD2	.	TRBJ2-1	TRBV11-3	TGTGCCAGCAGCACCTCAGCGGGAGCATATGAGCAGTTCTTC	CASSTSAGAYEQFF
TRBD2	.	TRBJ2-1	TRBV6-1	TGTGCCAGCAGTGGACCCCGGGGACTAGCGGGAGTCGAGCAGTTCTTC	CASSGPRGLAGVEQFF
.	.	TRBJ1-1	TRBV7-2	TGTGCCAGCAGCTTAGGGTGGGGAGGGGTATGGAACACTGAAGCTTTCTTT	CASSLGWGGVWNTEAFF
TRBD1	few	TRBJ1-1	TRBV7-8	TGTGCCAGCAGCTTAACAGGGGAAGGTACTGAAGCTTTCTTT	CASSLTGEGTEAFF
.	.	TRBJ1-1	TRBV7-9	TGTGCCAGCAGCTTAGAGGGGATGAACACTGAAGCTTTCTTT	CASSLEGMNTEAFF
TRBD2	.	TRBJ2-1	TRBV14	TGTGCCAGCAGCCAATCCGGGACTAGCGGGAGTTATGAGCAGTTCTTC	CASSQSGTSGSYEQFF
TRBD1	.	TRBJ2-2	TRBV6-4	TGTGCCAGCAGTGACTCGACAGGGAGTGGCGGGGAGCTGTTTTTT	CASSDSTGSGGELFF
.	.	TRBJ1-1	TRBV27	TGTGCCAGCAGTTCCAGGGGCCTCGTAACTGAAGCTTTCTTT	CASSSRGLVTEAFF
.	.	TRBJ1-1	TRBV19	TGTGCCAGTGCGGTGGCAGGGATGCAAGACACTGAAGCTTTCTTT	CASAVAGMQDTEAFF
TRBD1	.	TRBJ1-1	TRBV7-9	TGTGCCAGCAGCTTAGGACAGGGAGGACACACTGAAGCTTTCTTT	CASSLGQGGHTEAFF
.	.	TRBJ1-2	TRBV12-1	TGTGCCAGCAGCTTCCGGGAAGATGGCTACACCTTC	CASSFREDGYTF
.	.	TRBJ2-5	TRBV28	TGTGCCACCCAGCTACTAGCTGAAGAGACCCAGTACTTC	CATQLLAEETQYF
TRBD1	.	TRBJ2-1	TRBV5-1	TGCGCCAGCACCCCCGGGCATGCCGGGACAGGGTTAATATATGAGCAGTTCTTC	CASTPGHAGTGLIYEQFF
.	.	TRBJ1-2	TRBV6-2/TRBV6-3	TGTGCCAGCAGTTACTGGGGGGGCCAGACCGGCGGCTACACCTTC	CASSYWGGQTGGYTF
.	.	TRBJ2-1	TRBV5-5	TGTGCCAGCAGCTTGGTCGGTAGCGGAGGTAACAATGAGCAGTTCTTC	CASSLVGSGGNNEQFF
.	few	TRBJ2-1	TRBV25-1	TGTGCCAGCAGTGGGAGGACCATCTACAATGAGCAGTTCTTC	CASSGRTIYNEQFF
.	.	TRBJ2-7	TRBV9	TGTGCCAGCAGCGTAGCTGGAGCTAATCGATACGAGCAGTACTTC	CASSVAGANRYEQYF
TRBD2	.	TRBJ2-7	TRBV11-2	TGTGCCAGCAGCTTCTTAGCGGGAGTTAACTACGAGCAGTACTTC	CASSFLAGVNYEQYF
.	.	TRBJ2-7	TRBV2	TGTGCCAGCAGCCTAGAAAGGGGGTACGAGCAGTACTTC	CASSLERGYEQYF
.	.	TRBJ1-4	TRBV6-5	TGTGCCAGCGTAAGCGGGGGGGCTTCTGAAAAACTGTTTTTT	CASVSGGASEKLFF
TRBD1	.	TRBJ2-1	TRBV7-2	TGTGCCAGCAGTGGGACAGGGGCTGGGTATGAGCAGTTCTTC	CASSGTGAGYEQFF
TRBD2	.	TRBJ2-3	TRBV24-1	TGTGCCACCAGTGCATTAACTAGCGTCGATTACACAGATACGCAGTATTTT	CATSALTSVDYTDTQYF
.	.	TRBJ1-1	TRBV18	TGTGCCAGCTCACCACCGAGGGGGGGCACTGAAGCTTTCTTT	CASSPPRGGTEAFF